Reported below is one T cell receptor (beta chain). Its antigen is as yet unknown. This sample was included in a study of shared clonotypes between healthy human individuals. In the study overall: The study enrolled a couple of women and a few men aged 18 to 49. Three CD4 naive, three CD4 memory, two CD8 naive and one CD8 memory plate were used per donor.

The authors ran the assay at deep level. Using immunoSEQ multiplex PCR, the repertoire was profiled, and TCRdb retains in-frame clones only, with some absent. Here the sample spans about 1.1 million clones, 60% to 80% being singletons. Germline V gene data show CDR1 as SGHTA and CDR2 as FQGTGA. V lost 4 bases and J 4 bases, leaving 10 bases between the germline ends. The CDR3 sequence is 13 residues long. Findings of the study overall: Sharing across four donors was seen in 4.5% to 5.5% of naive CD4 clonotypes.

The rearrangement uses TRBV7-3 and TRBJ1-1; unclear D gene. The sequencing input was memory CD4+ T cells from PBMCs. Subset noted: CD45RA-negative fraction. The sequence came from a man aged 18-30 years in good health. Some clones in this sample may be carry-over from other donors' samples. The CDR3 reads CASSSAWGTEAFF. CDR3 nucleotide sequence: TGTGCCAGCAGCTCCGCCTGGGGCACTGAAGCTTTCTTT.